Listed here are 18 T cell receptor beta chains from one sample, sequenced in a study of blood T cell repertoires in COVID-19. This table comes from immunoSEQ multiplex PCR, and its TCRdb copy is limited to in-frame clones, with some not included. The sample lists around 110,000 clones; around nine tenths were seen once. The specimen was peripheral blood. The receptors shown here come from a human donor with active COVID-19. The donor label of this sample is uncertain.

This chain links TRBV18 with TRBJ1-2; 7 bases are shared with TRBD1. This CDR3 has 16 residues. Germline assignment: CDR1 KGHSH and CDR2 LQKENI. The junction had 13 bases not matched to a gene; V was cut back by 6 bases and J by 3 bases. In nucleotides, the CDR3 is TGTGCCAGCTCCCGACATAGGGGGCCGATGGACTATGGCTACACCTTC. Protein sequence: CASSRHRGPMDYGYTF.

J is TRBJ2-3 and V is TRBV28, with D maybe TRBD2 (6 bases). CDR3 length equals 16 residues. V was cut by 3 bases and J by 0 bases, with 13 bases left in between. Germline V gives CDR1 MDHEN, CDR2 SYDVKM. This CDR3 is CASSFRSGTSTDTQYF. The DNA for the CDR3 is TGTGCCAGCAGTTTCCGTTCCGGGACTAGCACAGATACGCAGTATTTT.

The rearrangement joins TRBV12-3 or TRBV12-4 to TRBJ1-1; D perhaps matches TRBD1 (5 bases). The CDR3 totals 10 residues. V lost 8 bases and J 7 bases, leaving 8 bases between the germline ends. The CDR3: CASSGVEAFF. Written as DNA, the CDR3 is TGTGCCAGCTCGGGGGTTGAAGCTTTCTTT.

The chain is built from TRBV10-3 and TRBJ2-7; 8 bases are a match to TRBD1. This CDR3 has 15 amino acids. Losses at the gene ends were 6 bases for V and 5 bases for J; bases not matched to a gene: 12. The germline V gene encodes CDR1 ENHRY and CDR2 SYGVKD. The CDR3 is CAIRGVGTGGDEQYF. In nucleotides, the CDR3 is TGTGCCATCAGGGGCGTTGGGACAGGAGGAGACGAGCAGTACTTC.

V and J are TRBV27 and TRBJ1-2; perhaps TRBD1 as D (6 bases). V dropped 5 bases and J dropped 0 bases, with 13 bases sitting between them. CDR1 and CDR2 from the germline V gene are MNHEY and SMNVEV (reference sequence). The CDR3 has 15 amino acids. Here the CDR3 reads CASSLSTGANYGYTF. The DNA of the CDR3 is TGTGCCAGCAGTCTCTCGACAGGAGCTAACTATGGCTACACCTTC.

The genes are TRBV7-6 and TRBJ2-3, with D maybe TRBD1 (7 bases). In germline, CDR1 is SGHVS, CDR2 FNYEAQ. The CDR3 sequence is 16 residues long. V was clipped by 1 base and J by 0 bases, with 11 bases between them. CDR3 DNA sequence: TGTGCCAGCAGCTTAGGATCAGGGGGGAGCACAGATACGCAGTATTTT. This gives the protein CASSLGSGGSTDTQYF.

The CDR3, as DNA: TGTGCCAGCAGAAAAGCGGGGACCGGTAGCACAGATACGCAGTATTTT. This translates into CASRKAGTGSTDTQYF. The chain joins TRBV7-2 to TRBJ2-3, with 7 bases identical to TRBD2. CDR1 and CDR2 (germline): SGHTA, FQGNSA. The CDR3 spans 16 residues. J gave up 0 bases and V 6 bases, and 9 bases lay outside the gene matches.

The chain recombines TRBV6-5 with TRBJ2-5; 8 nucleotides match TRBD1. The CDR3 covers 15 residues. Germline V gives CDR1 MNHEY, CDR2 SVGAGI. Germline trimming cut 2 bases from V and 4 bases from J; bases unmatched to any gene: 6. The CDR3: CASSYGQGYVETQYF. CDR3 DNA sequence: TGTGCCAGCAGTTACGGACAGGGCTACGTAGAGACCCAGTACTTC.

In DNA, the CDR3 is TGTGCCAGTAGTCGACAGAACATGAACACTGAAGCTTTCTTT. Its translation is CASSRQNMNTEAFF. The V call is TRBV19, the J call TRBJ1-1; weak D call: TRBD1 (5 bases). Germline V gene lookup returns CDR1 LNHDA and CDR2 SQIVND (reference sequence). CDR3 length: 14 residues. Between the trimmed V and J ends, which lost 5 bases and 0 bases, there was a span of 10 bases.

This clone was detected once. The gene calls are TRBV28 and TRBJ2-3; 12 bases line up with TRBD2. The V gene's germline CDR1 is MDHEN and CDR2 SYDVKM. Trimming at V came to 0 bases and at J to 3 bases, leaving 1 base not matched to a gene. This CDR3 is 16 amino acids long. Written as DNA, the CDR3 is TGTGCCAGCAGTTTATGGACTAGCGGGGGAACAGATACGCAGTATTTT. It specifies CASSLWTSGGTDTQYF.

The genes are TRBV28 and TRBJ1-6, with 8 nucleotides matching TRBD1. V lost 6 bases to trimming and J lost 7 bases; unmatched junction nucleotides: 11. From germline, CDR1 is MDHEN and CDR2 SYDVKM. This CDR3 has 16 residues. CDR3 region: CASRDMDRVRNSPLHF. The DNA for the CDR3 is TGTGCCAGCAGGGATATGGACAGGGTGCGAAATTCACCCCTCCACTTT. The variable domain in full, with the rest retrieved from reference TRBV28 and TRBJ1-6, is DVKVTQSSRYLVKRTGEKVFLECVQDMDHENMFWYRQDPGLGLRLIYFSYDVKMKEKGDIPEGYSVSREKKERFSLILESASTNQTSMYLCASRDMDRVRNSPLHFGNGTRLTVT.

The chain combines TRBV15 with TRBJ1-1, with 7 bases aligning to TRBD1. CDR3 length equals 13 residues. In germline, CDR1 is LNHNV, CDR2 YYDKDF (reference sequence). Trimming cost V 0 bases and J 11 bases; bases outside gene matches: 6. The DNA for the CDR3 is TGTGCCACCAGCAGAGACAGGGGGTGGTGGGCTTTCTTT. Protein product: CATSRDRGWWAFF.

The chain recombines TRBV19 with TRBJ2-3, with TRBD2 matching 8 bases. The length of the CDR3 is 15 residues. J gave up 4 bases and V 4 bases, and 7 bases lay outside the gene matches. Germline loops: CDR1 LNHDA, CDR2 SQIVND (reference sequence). The CDR3 protein is CASSSWGGGPDTQYF. In nucleotides, the CDR3 is TGTGCCAGTAGTAGCTGGGGCGGGGGGCCAGATACGCAGTATTTT.

This clone has just one count. This rearrangement joins TRBV7-2 to TRBJ2-2, with a weak D call TRBD1 (6 bases). The V end was cut by 1 base, the J end by 7 bases, with 13 bases between. CDR1 SGHTA and CDR2 FQGNSA come from the germline V gene. The CDR3 is 15 residues long. This chain's CDR3 is CASSLDGGHIGELFF. CDR3 DNA sequence: TGTGCCAGCAGCTTAGATGGGGGACATATCGGGGAGCTGTTTTTT.

CDR3 bases: TGTGCCAGCAGTGGTCTAGCGGGAACACAAGAGACCCAGTACTTC. Its protein product is CASSGLAGTQETQYF. This sequence joins TRBV2 and TRBJ2-5; 9 bases fit TRBD2. The ends lost 4 bases at V and 2 bases at J; junction bases unmatched: 5. The CDR3 is 15 amino acids. Looked up from germline, CDR1 is SNHLY and CDR2 is FYNNEI.

Here the CDR3 DNA reads TGTGCCAGTAGCCATACGAAGATGGGGCAGGCTAACTATGGCTACACCTTC. It encodes CASSHTKMGQANYGYTF. The chain couples TRBV19 to TRBJ1-2; D might be TRBD1 (5 bases). V lost 6 bases and J lost 0, with 20 bases in between. This CDR3 has 17 residues. Germline CDR1 is LNHDA and CDR2 is SQIVND (reference sequence).

In DNA, the CDR3 is TGTGCCAGCAGTCGGGAGAGGATTAGCACTGAAGCTTTCTTT. Translation gives CASSRERISTEAFF. This chain connects TRBV3-1 (or the pseudogene TRBV3-2) to TRBJ1-1; D remains unclear. Between the trimmed V and J ends, which lost 6 bases and 4 bases, there was a span of 15 bases. Germline lookup yields CDR1 LGHDT and CDR2 YNNKEL (reference sequence). The CDR3 loop spans 14 amino acids.

This clone was seen more than once but under ten times. The rearrangement joins TRBV6-2 or TRBV6-3 to TRBJ2-2; D is undetermined. CDR1 and CDR2 from the germline V gene are MNHEY and SVGEGT. The CDR3 is made up of 14 amino acids. V was clipped by 8 bases and J by 5 bases, with 15 bases between them. CDR3 bases: TGTGCCAGCCGCCCCCTCCTAGATACCGGGGAGCTGTTTTTT. It is translated as CASRPLLDTGELFF.